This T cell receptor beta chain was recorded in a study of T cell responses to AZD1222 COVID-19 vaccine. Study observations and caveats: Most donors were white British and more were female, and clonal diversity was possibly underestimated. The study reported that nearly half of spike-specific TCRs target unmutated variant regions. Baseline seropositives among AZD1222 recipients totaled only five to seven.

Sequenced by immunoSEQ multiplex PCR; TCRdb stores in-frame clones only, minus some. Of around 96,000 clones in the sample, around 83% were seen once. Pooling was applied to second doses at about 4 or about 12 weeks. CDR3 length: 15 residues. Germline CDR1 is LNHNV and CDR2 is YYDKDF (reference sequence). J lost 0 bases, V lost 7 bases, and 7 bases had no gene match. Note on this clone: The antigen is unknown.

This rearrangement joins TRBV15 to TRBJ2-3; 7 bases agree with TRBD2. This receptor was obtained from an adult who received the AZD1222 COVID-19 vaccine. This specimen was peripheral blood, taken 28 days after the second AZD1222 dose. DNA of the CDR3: TGTGCCACCACCTTTGGGGAGGGAAGCACAGATACGCAGTATTTT. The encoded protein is CATTFGEGSTDTQYF.